Detailed here is one TCR beta chain. Patients who had autoimmune disease history or got systemic immunosuppression were left out. Looked up from germline, CDR1 is LNHDA and CDR2 is SQIVND (reference sequence). The CDR3 has 15 residues. V lost 4 bases and J lost 0, with 10 bases in between. The sample comes from a study of OX40 agonist ivuxolimab in advanced cancers. Here immunoSEQ multiplex PCR was the method, and the copy in TCRdb shows in-frame clones only, minus some. The sample comprises 65,000 to 90,000 clones, approximately 85% of which are singletons, and roughly 6% rests with the top ten. The V and J genes are TRBV19 and TRBJ2-1; D is possibly TRBD1 or TRBD2 (6 bases each). This TCR was sampled from an adult with an advanced solid tumor such as melanoma, head and neck, liver or kidney cancer. Material: CD4+ or CD8+ T cells sorted from blood, obtained in a trial of the OX40 agonist ivuxolimab. The CDR3 nucleotides are TGTGCCAGTAGTACCAAGGGGGGCTCCTACAATGAGCAGTTCTTC. Protein product: CASSTKGGSYNEQFF. Full variable domain (outside the CDR3, taken from reference TRBV19 and TRBJ2-1): DGGITQSPKYLFRKEGQNVTLSCEQNLNHDAMYWYRQDPGQGLRLIYYSQIVNDFQKGDIAEGYSVSREKKESFPLTVTSAQKNPTAFYLCASSTKGGSYNEQFFGPGTRLTVL.